This TCR beta chain was sequenced in a study of blood T cell repertoires in COVID-19. About the study: Samples representing acute and convalescent COVID-19 were sourced from the United States, Italy and Spain. PBMCs, B-cell-depleted T cells, or T cells provided the cDNA or gDNA that made up the material.

This clone is judged medium-sized. Original handling: Estimation of nucleated cell counts was performed using reference gene primer amplification. Some clones are missing from TCRdb's copy, which holds only in-frame ones; the method was immunoSEQ multiplex PCR. For V, J and clone size, that table is used; D and trimming come from the DNA. The sample includes 65,000 to 75,000 clones, around 80% of them seen just once. Germline CDR1 reads SGHRS; CDR2 reads YFSETQ. This CDR3 has 15 amino acids. The V and J ends lost 4 bases and 6 bases, in that order; junction bases with no gene match: 7. This chain connects TRBV5-1 to TRBJ2-7; 13 bases are a match to TRBD2. The TCR was taken from a man aged 80 or over with acute or convalescent COVID-19. Sequencing was carried out using peripheral blood. This CDR3 is CASSVGLAGSAEQYF. CDR3 nucleotides: TGCGCCAGCAGCGTGGGACTAGCGGGATCTGCCGAGCAGTACTTC.